This T cell receptor (beta chain) was retrieved from a study of CD8 T cells in ankylosing spondylitis. Findings and caveats of the study: Some motif variants had been reported before (in reactive arthritis synovial fluid and blood). Reportedly, matched ankylosing spondylitis synovial fluid was significantly enriched for disease-linked clones.

The CDR3 has 14 amino acids. V was trimmed by 4 bases and J by 5 bases, leaving 14 bases between them. Using quantitative 5'-RACE with molecular barcodes, the authors made TCR beta libraries. TCRdb processed the 5' RACE reads anew with MiXCR; each CDR3 protein has one entry. The sample yields 300,000 to 350,000 distinct CDR3 sequences, roughly 14% seen once. This clonotype was observed many times. What it binds is unknown. The sample comprised blood, either unsorted or a sorted T cell fraction (not recorded which). This clonotype originated in a male donor with ankylosing spondylitis or in good health (not recorded which). The V gene is TRBV12-3 or TRBV12-4, the J gene TRBJ1-2; no clear D gene. Written as DNA, the CDR3 is TGTGCCAGCAGTTCCCCCAGGACGGGATATGGCTACACCTTC. As protein: CASSSPRTGYGYTF.